The following is a T cell receptor (beta chain) sequence with its context. Other nucleotide sequences in the sample specify the same CDR3. The data were produced by immunoSEQ multiplex PCR, yet TCRdb's version contains in-frame clones alone and is incomplete. The sample has over 950,000 clones; approximately 80% are singletons. This entry comes from a study of shared clonotypes between healthy human individuals. The CDR3 runs 13 residues. The V gene's germline CDR1 is LNHDA and CDR2 SQIVND (reference sequence). V lost 4 bases, J lost 4 bases, and 3 bases stayed unmatched. Sample: memory CD4+ T cells from PBMCs. The sample's subset: CD45RA-negative fraction. The rearrangement uses TRBV19 and TRBJ1-2, with 7 bases matching TRBD1. This TCR derives from a man between 18 and 29 years old in good health. Some clones in this sample may be carry-over from other donors' samples. The CDR3 bases are TGTGCCAGTAGTACTCGGGACAGCTATGGCTACACCTTC. It encodes CASSTRDSYGYTF.